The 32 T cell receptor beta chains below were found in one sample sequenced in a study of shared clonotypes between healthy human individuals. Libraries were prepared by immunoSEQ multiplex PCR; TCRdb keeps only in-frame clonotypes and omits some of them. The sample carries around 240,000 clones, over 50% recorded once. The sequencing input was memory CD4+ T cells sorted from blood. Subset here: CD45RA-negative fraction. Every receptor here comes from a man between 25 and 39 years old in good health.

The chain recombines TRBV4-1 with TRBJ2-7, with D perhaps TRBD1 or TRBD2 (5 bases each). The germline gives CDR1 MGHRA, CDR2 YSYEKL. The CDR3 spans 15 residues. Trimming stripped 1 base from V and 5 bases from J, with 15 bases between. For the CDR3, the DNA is TGCGCCAGCAGCCAAGGCTGGGGACGGGTACACGAGCAGTACTTC. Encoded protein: CASSQGWGRVHEQYF.

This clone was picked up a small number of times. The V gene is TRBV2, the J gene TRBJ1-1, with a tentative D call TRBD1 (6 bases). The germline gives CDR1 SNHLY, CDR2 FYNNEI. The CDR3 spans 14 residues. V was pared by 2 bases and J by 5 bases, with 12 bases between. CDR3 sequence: CASSELAGATEAFF. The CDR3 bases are TGTGCCAGCAGTGAATTGGCGGGGGCAACTGAAGCTTTCTTT.

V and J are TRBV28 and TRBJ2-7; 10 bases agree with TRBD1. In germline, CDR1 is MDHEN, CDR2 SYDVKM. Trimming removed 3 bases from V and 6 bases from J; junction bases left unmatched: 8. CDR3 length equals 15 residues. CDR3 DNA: TGTGCCAGCAGTTTGTCCGCGGACAGGGGGTCCGAGCAGTACTTC. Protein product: CASSLSADRGSEQYF.

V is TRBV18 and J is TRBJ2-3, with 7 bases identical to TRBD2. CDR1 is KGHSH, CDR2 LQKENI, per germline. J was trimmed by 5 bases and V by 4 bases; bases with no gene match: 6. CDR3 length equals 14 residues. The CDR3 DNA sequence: TGTGCCAGCTCACAGACTAGCATGGGAGATACGCAGTATTTT. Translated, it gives CASSQTSMGDTQYF.

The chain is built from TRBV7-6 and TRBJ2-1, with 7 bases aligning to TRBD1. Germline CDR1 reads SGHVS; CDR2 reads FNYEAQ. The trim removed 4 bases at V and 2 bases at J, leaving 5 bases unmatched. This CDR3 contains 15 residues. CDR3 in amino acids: CASSSSGQPYNEQFF. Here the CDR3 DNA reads TGTGCCAGCAGCTCTTCGGGACAGCCCTACAATGAGCAGTTCTTC.

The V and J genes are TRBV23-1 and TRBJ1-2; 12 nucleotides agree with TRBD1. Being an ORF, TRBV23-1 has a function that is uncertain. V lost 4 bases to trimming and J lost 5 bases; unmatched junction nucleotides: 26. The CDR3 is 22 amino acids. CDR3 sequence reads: CASSRGHPSTGTGGIWSYGYTF. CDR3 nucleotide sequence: TGCGCCAGCAGTCGCGGACACCCGAGTACCGGGACAGGGGGCATATGGTCATATGGCTACACCTTC.

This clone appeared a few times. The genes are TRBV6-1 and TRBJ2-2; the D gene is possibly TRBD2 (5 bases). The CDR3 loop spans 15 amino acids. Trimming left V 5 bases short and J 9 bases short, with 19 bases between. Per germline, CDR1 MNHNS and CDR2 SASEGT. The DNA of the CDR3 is TGTGCCAGCAGTCAATCCCAGCGGCTACCCCGGGAGCTGTTTTTT. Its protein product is CASSQSQRLPRELFF.

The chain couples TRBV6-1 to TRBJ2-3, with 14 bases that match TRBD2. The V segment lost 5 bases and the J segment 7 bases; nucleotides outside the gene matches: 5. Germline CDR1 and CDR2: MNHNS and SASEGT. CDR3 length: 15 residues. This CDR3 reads CASSTGTSGSYTQYF. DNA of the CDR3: TGTGCCAGCAGTACCGGGACTAGCGGGAGTTATACGCAGTATTTT.

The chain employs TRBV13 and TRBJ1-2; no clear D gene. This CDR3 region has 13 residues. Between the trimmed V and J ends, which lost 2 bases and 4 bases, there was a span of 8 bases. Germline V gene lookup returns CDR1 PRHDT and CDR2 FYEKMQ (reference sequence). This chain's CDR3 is CASSLPAFYGYTF. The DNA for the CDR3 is TGTGCCAGCAGCTTACCTGCGTTCTATGGCTACACCTTC.

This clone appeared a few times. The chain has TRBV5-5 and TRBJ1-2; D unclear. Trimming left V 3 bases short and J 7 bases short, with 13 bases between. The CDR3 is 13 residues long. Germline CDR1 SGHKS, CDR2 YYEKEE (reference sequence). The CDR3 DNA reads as TGTGCCAGCAGCTCCAGTGGGATTGGTGGCTACACCTTC. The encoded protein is CASSSSGIGGYTF.

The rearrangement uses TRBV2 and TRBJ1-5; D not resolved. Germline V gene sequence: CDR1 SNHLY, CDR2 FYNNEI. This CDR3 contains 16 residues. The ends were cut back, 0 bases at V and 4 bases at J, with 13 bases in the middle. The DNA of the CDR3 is TGTGCCAGCAGTGAAGCGCTTGATCGAGGGAATCAGCCCCAGCATTTT. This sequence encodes CASSEALDRGNQPQHF.

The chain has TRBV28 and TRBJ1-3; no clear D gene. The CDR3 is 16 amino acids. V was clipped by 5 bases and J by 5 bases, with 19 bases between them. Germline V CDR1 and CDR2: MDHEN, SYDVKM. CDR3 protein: CASSPPGGLLRNTIYF. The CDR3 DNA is TGTGCCAGCAGTCCCCCGGGTGGCCTACTCCGAAACACCATATATTTT. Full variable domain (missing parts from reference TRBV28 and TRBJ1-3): DVKVTQSSRYLVKRTGEKVFLECVQDMDHENMFWYRQDPGLGLRLIYFSYDVKMKEKGDIPEGYSVSREKKERFSLILESASTNQTSMYLCASSPPGGLLRNTIYFGEGSWLTVV.

The CDR3 DNA reads as TGTGCCACCAGCCCCGTCGGGAGGGAAAAACTGTTTTTT. It codes for CATSPVGREKLFF. This chain links TRBV15 with TRBJ1-4, with D uncertain. CDR3 size: 13 residues. Looked up from germline, CDR1 is LNHNV and CDR2 is YYDKDF (reference sequence). V lost 5 bases to trimming and J lost 8 bases, with 12 bases between them.

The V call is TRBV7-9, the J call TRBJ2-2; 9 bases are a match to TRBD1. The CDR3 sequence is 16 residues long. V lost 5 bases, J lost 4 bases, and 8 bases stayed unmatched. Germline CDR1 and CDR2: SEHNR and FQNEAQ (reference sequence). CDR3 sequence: CASSTNRGRATGELFF. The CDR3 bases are TGTGCCAGCAGCACTAACAGGGGGCGCGCCACCGGGGAGCTGTTTTTT.

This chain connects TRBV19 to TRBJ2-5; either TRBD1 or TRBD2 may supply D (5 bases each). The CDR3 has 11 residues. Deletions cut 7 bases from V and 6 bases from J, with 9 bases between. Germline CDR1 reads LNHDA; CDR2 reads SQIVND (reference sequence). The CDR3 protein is CASISGQTQYF. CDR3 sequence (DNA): TGTGCCAGTATCTCGGGGCAGACCCAGTACTTC.

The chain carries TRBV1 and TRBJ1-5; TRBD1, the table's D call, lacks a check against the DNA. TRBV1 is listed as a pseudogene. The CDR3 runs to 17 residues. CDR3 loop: CTSSQDGPGAQYQPQHF. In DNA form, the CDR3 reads TGCACCAGCAGCCAAGATGGCCCAGGGGCTCAATATCAGCCCCAGCATTTT.

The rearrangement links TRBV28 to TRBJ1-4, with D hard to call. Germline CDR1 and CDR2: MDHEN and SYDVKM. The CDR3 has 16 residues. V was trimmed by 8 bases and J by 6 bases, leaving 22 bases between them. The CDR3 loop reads CASASGPSWAHEKLFF. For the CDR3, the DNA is TGTGCCAGCGCATCGGGTCCGTCTTGGGCCCATGAAAAACTGTTTTTT.

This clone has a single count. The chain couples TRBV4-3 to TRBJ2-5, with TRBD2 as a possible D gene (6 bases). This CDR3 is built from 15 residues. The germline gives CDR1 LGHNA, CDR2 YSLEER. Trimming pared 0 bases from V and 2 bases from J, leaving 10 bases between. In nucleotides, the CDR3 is TGCGCCAGCAGCCAAGATTGGAGGGATCAAGAGACCCAGTACTTC. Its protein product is CASSQDWRDQETQYF.

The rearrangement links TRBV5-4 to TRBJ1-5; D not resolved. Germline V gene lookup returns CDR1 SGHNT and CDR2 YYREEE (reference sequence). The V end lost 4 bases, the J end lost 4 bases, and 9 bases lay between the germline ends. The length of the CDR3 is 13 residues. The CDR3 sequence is CASSLGSNQPQHF. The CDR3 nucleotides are TGTGCCAGCAGCCTTGGGTCTAATCAGCCCCAGCATTTT.

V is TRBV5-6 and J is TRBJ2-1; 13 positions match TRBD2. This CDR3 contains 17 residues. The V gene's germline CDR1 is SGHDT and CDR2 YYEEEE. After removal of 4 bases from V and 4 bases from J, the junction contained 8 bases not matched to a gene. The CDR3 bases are TGTGCCAGCAGCCCAAGACTAGCGGGAGGCTTATACAATGAGCAGTTCTTC. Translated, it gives CASSPRLAGGLYNEQFF.

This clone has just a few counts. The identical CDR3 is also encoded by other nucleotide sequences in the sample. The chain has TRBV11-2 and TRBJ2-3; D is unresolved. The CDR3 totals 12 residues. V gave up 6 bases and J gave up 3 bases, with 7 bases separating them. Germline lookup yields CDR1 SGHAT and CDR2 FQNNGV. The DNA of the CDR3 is TGTGCCAGCAGTCTATCGACAGATACGCAGTATTTT. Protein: CASSLSTDTQYF.

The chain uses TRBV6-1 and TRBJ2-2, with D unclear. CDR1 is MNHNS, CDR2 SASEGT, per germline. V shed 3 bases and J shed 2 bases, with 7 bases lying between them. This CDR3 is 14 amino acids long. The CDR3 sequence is CASSEDQNTGELFF. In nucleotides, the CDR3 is TGTGCCAGCAGTGAGGATCAAAACACCGGGGAGCTGTTTTTT.

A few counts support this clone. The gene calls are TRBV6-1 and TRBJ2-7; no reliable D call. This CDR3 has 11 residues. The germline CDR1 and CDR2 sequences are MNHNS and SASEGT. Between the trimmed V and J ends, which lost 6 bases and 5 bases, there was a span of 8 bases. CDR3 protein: CASRRDHEQYF. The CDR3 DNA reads TGTGCCAGCAGGAGAGACCACGAGCAGTACTTC.

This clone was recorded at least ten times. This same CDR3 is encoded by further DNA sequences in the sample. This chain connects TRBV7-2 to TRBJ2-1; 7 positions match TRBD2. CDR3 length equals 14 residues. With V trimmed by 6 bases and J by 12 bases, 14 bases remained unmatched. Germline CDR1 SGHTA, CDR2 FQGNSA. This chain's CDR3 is CASSPGGPGFGQFF. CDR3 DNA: TGTGCCAGCAGTCCGGGAGGCCCAGGGTTTGGGCAGTTCTTC.

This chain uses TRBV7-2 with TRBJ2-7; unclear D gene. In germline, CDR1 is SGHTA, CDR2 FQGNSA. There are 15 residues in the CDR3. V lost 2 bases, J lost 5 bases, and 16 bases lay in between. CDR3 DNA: TGTGCCAGCAGCTTATATGCCGTCAGCCCCGACGAGCAGTACTTC. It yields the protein CASSLYAVSPDEQYF.

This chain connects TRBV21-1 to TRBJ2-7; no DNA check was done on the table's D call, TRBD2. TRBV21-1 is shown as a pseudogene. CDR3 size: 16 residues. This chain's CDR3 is CASSKKLPRDFNEQYF. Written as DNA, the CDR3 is TGTGCCAGCAGCAAAAAGCTTCCTCGGGATTTTAACGAGCAGTACTTC.

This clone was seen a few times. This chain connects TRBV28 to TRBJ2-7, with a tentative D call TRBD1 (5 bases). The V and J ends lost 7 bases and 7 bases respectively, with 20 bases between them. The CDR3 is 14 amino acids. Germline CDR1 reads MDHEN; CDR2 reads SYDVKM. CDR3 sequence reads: CASILGARTGEQYF. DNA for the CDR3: TGTGCCAGCATCCTTGGGGCTAGAACTGGGGAGCAGTACTTC. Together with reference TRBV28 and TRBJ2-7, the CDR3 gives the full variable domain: DVKVTQSSRYLVKRTGEKVFLECVQDMDHENMFWYRQDPGLGLRLIYFSYDVKMKEKGDIPEGYSVSREKKERFSLILESASTNQTSMYLCASILGARTGEQYFGPGTRLTVT.

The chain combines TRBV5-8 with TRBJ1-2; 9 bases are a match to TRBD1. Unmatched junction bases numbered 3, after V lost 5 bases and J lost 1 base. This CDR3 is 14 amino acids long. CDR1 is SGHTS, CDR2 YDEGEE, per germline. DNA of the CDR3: TGTGCCAGCAGGGAGGACAGGGGTAACTATGGCTACACCTTC. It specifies CASREDRGNYGYTF.

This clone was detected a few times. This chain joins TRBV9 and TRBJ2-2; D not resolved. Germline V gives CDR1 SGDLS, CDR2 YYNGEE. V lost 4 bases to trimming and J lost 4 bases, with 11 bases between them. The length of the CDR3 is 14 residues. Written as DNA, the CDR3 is TGTGCCAGCAGCACCCGATTGACCACCGGGGAGCTGTTTTTT. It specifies CASSTRLTTGELFF.

The CDR3 coding sequence is TGCGCCAGCAGCTTTACAGGGCCCGGTGAAAAACTGTTTTTT. Translation gives CASSFTGPGEKLFF. The chain is built from TRBV5-1 and TRBJ1-4; D may be TRBD1 (6 bases). Per the germline V gene, CDR1 is SGHRS and CDR2 is YFSETQ. The CDR3 has 14 amino acids. Trimming took off 2 bases at V and 7 bases at J, with 12 bases between the two ends. Based on the CDR3 plus reference TRBV5-1 and TRBJ1-4, the full variable domain is KAGVTQTPRYLIKTRGQQVTLSCSPISGHRSVSWYQQTPGQGLQFLFEYFSETQRNKGNFPGRFSGRQFSNSRSEMNVSTLELGDSALYLCASSFTGPGEKLFFGSGTQLSVL.

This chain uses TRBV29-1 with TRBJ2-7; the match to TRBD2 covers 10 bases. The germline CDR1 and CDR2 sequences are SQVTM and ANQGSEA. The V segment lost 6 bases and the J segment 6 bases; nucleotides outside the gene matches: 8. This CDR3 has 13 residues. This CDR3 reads CSVRTSGSGEQYF. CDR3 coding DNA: TGCAGCGTAAGGACTAGCGGCTCTGGCGAGCAGTACTTC.

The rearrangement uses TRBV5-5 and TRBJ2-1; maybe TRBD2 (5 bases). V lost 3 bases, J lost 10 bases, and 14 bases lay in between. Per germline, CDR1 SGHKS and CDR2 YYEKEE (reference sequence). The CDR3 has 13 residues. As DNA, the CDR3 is TGTGCCAGCAGCTGGAGGCCGGGGATGGAGCAGTTCTTC. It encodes CASSWRPGMEQFF.